This entry describes one T cell receptor (beta chain). The target antigen is unknown. CDR3 length: 12 amino acids. Per the germline V gene, CDR1 is DFQATT and CDR2 is SNEGSKA (reference sequence). The ends were cut back, 6 bases at V and 0 bases at J, with 8 bases in the middle. TCRdb re-called the 5' RACE reads with MiXCR, one entry per CDR3 protein. The repertoire consists of 18,000 or so distinct CDR3 sequences, with around a quarter occurring once and the leading ten covering 30% to 40%. The data originate from a study of neurological immune-mediated disorders. Study-wide results and limits: Expansion of TCR clones was greatest in HTLV-1-associated myelopathy and smallest in multiple sclerosis, where it fell below that of healthy controls.

What was sequenced was PBMCs. V usage is TRBV20-1 and J usage is TRBJ2-5, with D maybe TRBD1 (5 bases). This clonotype was sampled from a man in his forties or fifties with HTLV-1-associated myelopathy (HAM/TSP). CDR3 nucleotide sequence: TGCAGTGCCAAGACAGACCAAGAGACCCAGTACTTC. This translates into CSAKTDQETQYF.